This T cell receptor (beta chain) was identified during a study of beta chain features in type 1 diabetes. Study-wide results and caveats: Relative to healthy donors, patients appeared to have naive, central memory and Treg TCRB repertoires that were more similar. Type 1 diabetes patients showed a moderate but significant shortening of TCRB CDR3s in all four CD4+ subsets. The study found fewer insertions and more deletions at VDJ junctions in type 1 diabetes patients.

CDR1 is SNHLY and CDR2 is FYNNEI in the germline V gene. V was clipped by 9 bases and J by 5 bases, with 17 bases between them. This CDR3 has 14 amino acids. All of the sorted populations showed purity greater than 95%. As every portion of the isolated RNA was reverse transcribed, the sequencing read expressed TCRB transcripts. Clones were sequenced by immunoSEQ multiplex PCR, and TCRdb holds only the in-frame ones, with some missing. The profile shows fewer than 300,000 clones, roughly 10% of them singletons. On this clone itself: Its antigen is currently unknown.

The chain has TRBV2 and TRBJ1-5; the D is unclear. This sequence was found in a man aged 25 to 45 with type 1 diabetes. Sequencing input: naive CD4+ T cells from blood. CDR3 sequence reads: CASAVSGEHQPQHF. The CDR3 nucleotides are TGTGCCAGTGCGGTGTCCGGGGAGCATCAGCCCCAGCATTTT.